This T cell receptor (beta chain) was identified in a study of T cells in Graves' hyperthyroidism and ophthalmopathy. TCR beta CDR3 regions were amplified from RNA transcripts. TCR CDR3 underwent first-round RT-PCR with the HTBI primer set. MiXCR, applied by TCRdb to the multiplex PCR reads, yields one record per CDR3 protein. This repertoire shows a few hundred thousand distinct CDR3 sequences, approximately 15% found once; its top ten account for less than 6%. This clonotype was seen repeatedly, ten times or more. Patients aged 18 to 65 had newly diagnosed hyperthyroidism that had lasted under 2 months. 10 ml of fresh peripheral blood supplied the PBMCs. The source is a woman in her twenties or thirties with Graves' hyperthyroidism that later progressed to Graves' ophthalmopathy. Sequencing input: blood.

The CDR3 bases are TGTGCCAGCAGTTGTTACGGATGCACTGAAGCTTTCTTT. Amino acid sequence: CASSCYGCTEAFF. V is TRBV27 and J is TRBJ1-1; D not certain. Germline CDR1 reads MNHEY; CDR2 reads SMNVEV (reference sequence). The CDR3 runs 13 residues. Trimming shortened V by 4 bases and J by 4 bases, and 10 bases separated the two germline ends.